What follows are 18 T cell receptor beta chains derived from one specimen sequenced in a study of CD8+CD57+ T cells in acquired aplastic anemia. Genomic DNA, serving as template, underwent TCR beta VDJ and CDR3 profiling. TCRdb processed the reads anew with MiXCR; each CDR3 protein has one entry. The profile shows 150,000 to 180,000 distinct CDR3 sequences, about 48% of them singletons. Only patients with CD8+CD57+ cell expansion on flow cytometry were chosen for sequencing. Sequencing was carried out using sorted CD4+, CD8+, or CD8+CD57+ T cells (not recorded which) from PBMCs. The receptors shown here come from a human donor with aplastic anemia.

Of note for this clonotype: One base away lies a much larger clone, so this may be a sequencing read error. The gene calls are TRBV5-6 and TRBJ2-2; D possibly uses TRBD1 or TRBD2 (5 bases each). The V end lost 4 bases, the J end lost 3 bases, and 22 bases lay between the germline ends. The CDR3 consists of 18 residues. Looked up from germline, CDR1 is SGHDT and CDR2 is YYEEEE. In DNA form, the CDR3 reads TGTGCCAGCAGCGCTACTGGGGCCGACTATGTTTACACCGGGGAGCTGTTTTTT. It translates to CASSATGADYVYTGELFF.

CDR3 residues: CASSFTGAEGYTF. The DNA of the CDR3 is TGTGCCAGTAGTTTCACGGGGGCGGAAGGCTACACCTTC. V usage is TRBV19 and J usage is TRBJ1-2; perhaps TRBD1 as D (6 bases). The ends were cut back, 5 bases at V and 8 bases at J, with 15 bases in the middle. CDR1 LNHDA and CDR2 SQIVND come from the germline V gene (reference sequence). The CDR3 has 13 amino acids. Using reference TRBV19 and TRBJ1-2 for the parts outside the CDR3, the full variable domain is DGGITQSPKYLFRKEGQNVTLSCEQNLNHDAMYWYRQDPGQGLRLIYYSQIVNDFQKGDIAEGYSVSREKKESFPLTVTSAQKNPTAFYLCASSFTGAEGYTFGSGTRLTVV.

This clonotype was detected a few times. One base away lies a much larger clone, so this may be a sequencing read error. This chain joins TRBV19 and TRBJ1-2, with a weak D call TRBD1 (6 bases). In germline, CDR1 is LNHDA, CDR2 SQIVND (reference sequence). CDR3 size: 11 residues. CDR3 DNA sequence: TGTACAGTAAGGGGGGACTATGGCTACACCTTC. Amino acid sequence: CTVRGDYGYTF.

This chain uses TRBV5-1 with TRBJ2-7; the D gene is possibly TRBD1 (5 bases). The V gene lost 0 bases and the J gene lost 3 bases, with 7 bases spanning the gap. Germline V lookup: CDR1 SGHRS, CDR2 YFSETQ. CDR3 length equals 13 residues. The CDR3 reads CASSLEGIYEQYF. CDR3 DNA sequence: TGCGCCAGCAGCTTGGAGGGGATCTACGAGCAGTACTTC.

This clonotype was counted at least ten times. This rearrangement joins TRBV4-1 to TRBJ1-5; D ambiguous. CDR3 length: 17 amino acids. Deletions cut 0 bases from V and 7 bases from J, with 19 bases between. The germline CDR1 and CDR2 sequences are MGHRA and YSYEKL. CDR3 region: CASSQEPSRAGWQPQHF. In DNA form, the CDR3 reads TGCGCCAGCAGCCAAGAGCCATCCCGAGCAGGATGGCAGCCCCAGCATTTT.

This clonotype occurred a few times. The chain recombines TRBV6-2 or TRBV6-3 with TRBJ2-7; 8 nucleotides agree with TRBD2. V dropped 2 bases and J dropped 1; count of bases not matched to a gene: 4. Germline V gene sequence: CDR1 MNHEY, CDR2 SVGEGT. This CDR3 region has 15 residues. CDR3 residues: CASSYSSGVSYEQYF. CDR3 nucleotide sequence: TGTGCCAGCAGTTACAGTAGCGGGGTGTCCTACGAGCAGTACTTC.

The J gene is TRBJ2-2, the V gene TRBV10-1; weak D call: TRBD1 (6 bases). V shed 7 bases and J shed 0 bases, with 15 bases lying between them. This CDR3 comprises 16 residues. CDR1 and CDR2 from the germline V gene are WNHNN and SYGVQD (reference sequence). CDR3 sequence (DNA): TGCGCCAGCATGAGAGGGGGTCTTACGAACACCGGGGAGCTGTTTTTT. It yields the protein CASMRGGLTNTGELFF.

The table lists this clonotype with a few counts. The V call is TRBV12-3 or TRBV12-4, the J call TRBJ1-6; TRBD1 might be the D (5 bases). This CDR3 spans 14 amino acids. V lost 3 bases, J lost 6 bases, and 9 bases lay in between. The CDR3 region is CASSFGTSNSPLHF. The DNA for the CDR3 is TGTGCCAGCAGTTTTGGGACGTCTAATTCACCCCTCCACTTT.

This clonotype was recorded at least ten times. J is TRBJ2-3 and V is TRBV6-1; 11 bases align to TRBD2. The CDR3 totals 15 residues. V lost 3 bases and J lost 8; bases outside the gene matches: 7. CDR1 is MNHNS, CDR2 SASEGT, per germline. CDR3: CASSEVAGGLRTQYF. The CDR3 DNA reads TGTGCCAGCAGTGAGGTAGCGGGGGGGCTTCGTACGCAGTATTTT.

Of note for this clonotype: This could be a read error, since a much larger clone is one nucleotide away. The V call is TRBV6-2 or TRBV6-3, the J call TRBJ2-1, with D perhaps matching TRBD2 (5 bases). The CDR3 sequence is 16 residues long. CDR1 is MNHEY and CDR2 is SVGEGT in the germline V gene. The CDR3 spells CASSSEGALFYNEQLF. The CDR3, as DNA: TGTGCCAGCAGCTCCGAGGGAGCGCTTTTCTACAATGAGCAGCTCTTC.

Notes on this clonotype: Compared with germline, one end of the junction differs, possibly owing to a read error. In DNA form, the CDR3 reads TGCAACGTGATGGGAGGACACCCAAAGAACACTGAAGCTCTCTTT. Amino acid sequence: CNVMGGHPKNTEALF. The chain is built from TRBV29-1 and TRBJ1-1, with D tentatively TRBD1 (5 bases). In germline, CDR1 is SQVTM, CDR2 ANQGSEA. CDR3 length: 15 amino acids.

This clonotype was counted a few times. V is TRBV5-5 and J is TRBJ1-3; TRBD1 matches 8 bases. The CDR3 has 15 residues. Trimming at V came to 0 bases and at J to 11 bases, leaving 10 bases not matched to a gene. Germline CDR1 and CDR2: SGHKS and YYEKEE (reference sequence). The CDR3 loop is CASSLGQGAGTAIYF. DNA for the CDR3: TGTGCCAGCAGCTTGGGGCAGGGGGCCGGGACGGCCATATATTTT.

This clonotype was counted a few times. This chain connects TRBV7-3 to TRBJ2-3; no firm D call. V was clipped by 3 bases and J by 3 bases, with 7 bases between them. CDR3 size: 13 residues. Germline V gene sequence: CDR1 SGHTA, CDR2 FQGTGA. CDR3 bases: TGTGCCAGCAGCTTGTCGCGGACAGATACGCAGTATTTT. Its translation: CASSLSRTDTQYF.

The V gene is TRBV11-1, the J gene TRBJ2-3; 9 bases match TRBD1. The CDR3 runs to 16 residues. CDR1 and CDR2 (germline): SGHAT, FQDESV (reference sequence). Trimming removed 2 bases from V and 3 bases from J; junction bases left unmatched: 6. CDR3 bases: TGTGCCAGCAGCTTACGACCGGACAGGGGAACAGATACGCAGTATTTT. This gives the protein CASSLRPDRGTDTQYF. Using reference TRBV11-1 and TRBJ2-3 for the parts outside the CDR3, the full variable domain is EAEVAQSPRYKITEKSQAVAFWCDPISGHATLYWYRQILGQGPELLVQFQDESVVDDSQLPKDRFSAERLKGVDSTLKIQPAELGDSAMYLCASSLRPDRGTDTQYFGPGTRLTVL.

V is TRBV2 and J is TRBJ2-1; 7 positions match TRBD1. V lost 3 bases and J lost 9; bases outside the gene matches: 11. The CDR3 length is 15 residues. Germline V gives CDR1 SNHLY, CDR2 FYNNEI. The CDR3 coding sequence is TGTGCCAGCAGTGATCCGGGACAGACTTTCAGTGAGCAGTTCTTC. It codes for CASSDPGQTFSEQFF.

The CDR3 sequence: CASSQYRTSGSETQYF. Written as DNA, the CDR3 is TGTGCCAGCAGCCAATACCGGACTAGCGGGAGCGAGACCCAGTACTTC. The rearrangement links TRBV3-1 to TRBJ2-5; 13 bases map to TRBD2. The CDR3 covers 16 residues. Per germline, CDR1 LGHDT and CDR2 YNNKEL (reference sequence). Trimming at V came to 2 bases and at J to 5 bases, leaving 5 bases not matched to a gene.

This clonotype was observed a handful of times. The chain has TRBV20-1 and TRBJ2-7, with 8 bases fitting TRBD1. CDR3 size: 15 residues. Trimming at V came to 0 bases and at J to 2 bases, leaving 6 bases not matched to a gene. CDR1 DFQATT and CDR2 SNEGSKA come from the germline V gene (reference sequence). The CDR3 loop reads CSARDRQGIAYEQYF. CDR3 nucleotides: TGCAGTGCTAGAGACCGACAGGGGATAGCCTACGAGCAGTACTTC.

The V and J genes are TRBV15 and TRBJ1-3; no reliable D call. The CDR3 has 10 residues. Deletions cut 5 bases from V and 8 bases from J, with 4 bases between. Germline V gene lookup returns CDR1 LNHNV and CDR2 YYDKDF (reference sequence). The CDR3 spells CATSDDTIYF. The CDR3 DNA is TGTGCCACCAGCGACGACACCATATATTTT.